This T cell receptor beta chain derives from a study of T cells in tumors after PD-1 blockade. Input was 616 ng to 6,004 ng of genomic DNA from tumor or blood. The V gene's germline CDR1 is GTSNPN and CDR2 SVGIG (reference sequence). Between the trimmed V and J ends, which lost 0 bases and 5 bases, there was a span of 10 bases. CDR3 length equals 13 residues. Sequenced by immunoSEQ multiplex PCR; TCRdb stores in-frame clones only, minus some. The sample consists of about 59,000 clones, 80% of them appearing once. Specimen: PBMCs, collected before anti-PD-1 treatment. This TCR was recovered from a human donor with basal cell carcinoma. The rearrangement links TRBV30 to TRBJ1-1, with no clear D. The CDR3 DNA is TGTGCCTGGAGTGTAATGTTCAGTACTGAAGCTTTCTTT. It specifies CAWSVMFSTEAFF.